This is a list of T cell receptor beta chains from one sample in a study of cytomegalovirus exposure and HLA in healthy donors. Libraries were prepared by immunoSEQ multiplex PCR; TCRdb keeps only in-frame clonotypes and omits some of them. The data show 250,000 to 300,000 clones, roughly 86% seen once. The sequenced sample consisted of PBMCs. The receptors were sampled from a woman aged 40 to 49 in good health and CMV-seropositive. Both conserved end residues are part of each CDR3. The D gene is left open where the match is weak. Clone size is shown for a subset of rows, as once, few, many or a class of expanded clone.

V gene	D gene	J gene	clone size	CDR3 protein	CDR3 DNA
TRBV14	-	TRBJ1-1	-	CASSQAFGRVAEAFF	TGTGCCAGCAGCCAAGCCTTCGGGAGGGTGGCTGAAGCTTTCTTT
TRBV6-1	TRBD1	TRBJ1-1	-	CASSGQGVAFF	TGTGCCAGCAGTGGGCAGGGGGTCGCTTTCTTT
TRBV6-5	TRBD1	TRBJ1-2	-	CASRQGFSYGYTF	TGTGCCAGCAGACAGGGGTTCAGCTATGGCTACACCTTC
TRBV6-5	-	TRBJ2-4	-	CASRSSSTKNIQYF	TGTGCCAGCAGATCCTCTAGTACCAAAAACATTCAGTACTTC
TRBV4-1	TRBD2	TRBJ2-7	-	CASSQPLAGYEQYF	TGCGCCAGCAGCCAACCACTAGCGGGCTACGAGCAGTACTTC
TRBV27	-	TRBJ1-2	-	CASSLSIRGGSGYTF	TGTGCCAGCAGTTTATCGATTAGGGGGGGGAGTGGCTACACCTTC
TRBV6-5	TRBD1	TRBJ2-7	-	CATGGQGSYEQYF	TGTGCCACCGGGGGACAGGGTAGCTACGAGCAGTACTTC
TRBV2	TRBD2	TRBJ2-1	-	CASSEVTSGSSEQFF	TGTGCCAGCAGTGAAGTGACTAGCGGGAGCAGTGAGCAGTTCTTC
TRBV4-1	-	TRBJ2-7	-	CASSQDRRAEQYF	TGCGCCAGCAGCCAAGATCGGAGAGCCGAGCAGTACTTC
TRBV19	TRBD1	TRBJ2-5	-	CASSMDRDTQYF	TGTGCCAGTAGTATGGACAGGGATACCCAGTACTTC
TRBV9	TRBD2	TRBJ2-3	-	CASSGTSGWLGTDTQYF	TGTGCCAGCAGCGGGACTAGCGGCTGGCTTGGCACAGATACGCAGTATTTT
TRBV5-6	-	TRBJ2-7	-	CASSDTTKVSYEQYF	TGTGCCAGCAGCGATACGACAAAAGTTTCCTACGAGCAGTACTTC
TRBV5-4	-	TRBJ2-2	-	CASSLGLAAGELFF	TGTGCCAGCAGCTTGGGCCTAGCAGCCGGGGAGCTGTTTTTT
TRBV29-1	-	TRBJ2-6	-	CSAEASSGANVLTF	TGCAGCGCTGAAGCTAGCTCTGGGGCCAACGTCCTGACTTTC
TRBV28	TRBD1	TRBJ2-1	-	CASSSAGTGKNNEQFF	TGTGCCAGCAGTTCAGCCGGGACAGGGAAGAACAATGAGCAGTTCTTC
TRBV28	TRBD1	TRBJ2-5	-	CASSLSGGQGFQETQYF	TGTGCCAGCAGTTTATCTGGCGGACAGGGGTTCCAAGAGACCCAGTACTTC
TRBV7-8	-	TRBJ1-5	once	CASSGLYQPQHF	TGTGCCAGCAGCGGACTCTATCAGCCCCAGCATTTT
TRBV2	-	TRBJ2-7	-	CASNPGEQGYTYEQYF	TGTGCCAGCAACCCCGGGGAACAGGGATATACCTACGAGCAGTACTTC
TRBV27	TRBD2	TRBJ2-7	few	CASSFHGLAGGGEQYF	TGTGCCAGCAGTTTCCACGGACTAGCGGGAGGGGGCGAGCAGTACTTC